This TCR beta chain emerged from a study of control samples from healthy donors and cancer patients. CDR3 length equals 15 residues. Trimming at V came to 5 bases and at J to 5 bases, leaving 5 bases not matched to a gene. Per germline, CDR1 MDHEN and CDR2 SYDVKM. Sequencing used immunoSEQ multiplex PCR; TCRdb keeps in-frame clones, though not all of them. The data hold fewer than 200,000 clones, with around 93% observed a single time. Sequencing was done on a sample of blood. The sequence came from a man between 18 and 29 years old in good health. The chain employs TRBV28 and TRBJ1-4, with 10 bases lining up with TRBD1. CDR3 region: CASSPPTGGNEKLFF. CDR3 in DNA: TGTGCCAGCAGTCCCCCGACAGGGGGCAATGAAAAACTGTTTTTT.